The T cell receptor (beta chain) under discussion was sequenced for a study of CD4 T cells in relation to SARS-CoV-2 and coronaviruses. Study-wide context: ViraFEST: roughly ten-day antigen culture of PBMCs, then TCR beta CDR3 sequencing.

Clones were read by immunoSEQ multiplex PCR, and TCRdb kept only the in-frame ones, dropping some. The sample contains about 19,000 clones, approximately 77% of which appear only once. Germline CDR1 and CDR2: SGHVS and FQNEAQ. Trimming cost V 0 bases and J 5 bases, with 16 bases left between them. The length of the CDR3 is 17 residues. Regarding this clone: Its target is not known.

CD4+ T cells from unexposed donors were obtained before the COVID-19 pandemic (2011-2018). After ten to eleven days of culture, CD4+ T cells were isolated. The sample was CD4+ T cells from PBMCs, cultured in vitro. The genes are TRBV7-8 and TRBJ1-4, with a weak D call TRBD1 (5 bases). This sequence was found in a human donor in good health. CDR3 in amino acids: CASSLAPTGRGNEKLFF. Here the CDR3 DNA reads TGTGCCAGCAGCTTAGCCCCCACGGGTCGGGGGAATGAAAAACTGTTTTTT.